The present TCR beta chain was sequenced within a study of memory CD4+ T cells and cytomegalovirus serostatus. In the study overall: Healthy Belgian adult donors included about 10 CMV-positive and some 24 CMV-negative people.

Turning to this clone: Its antigen is unknown.

Authors' data handling: Out-of-frame sequences were removed, leaving a few million distinct TCRbeta sequences. Only in-frame clones appear in the TCRdb table, and some are missing; sequencing was by immunoSEQ multiplex PCR. The DNA was the basis for D and trimming; V, J and clone size are from that table. This table has 40,000 to 55,000 clones, roughly 80% appearing once. Single viable CD3+CD4+CD8-CD45RO+ cells were sorted as the memory CD4+ T cells. CDR1 is SNHLY, CDR2 FYNNEI, per germline. The CDR3 consists of 12 residues. V was cut by 3 bases and J by 7 bases, with 9 bases left in between. The study's findings and limits: Each of approximately 69 CMV-associated TCRbeta sequences occurred in one to five individuals.

This receptor was identified in an adult in good health and CMV-seronegative. Input material: memory CD4+ T cells from blood. The chain couples TRBV2 to TRBJ1-1; D not certain. The chain's CDR3 is CASSESGFEAFF. The CDR3 nucleotides are TGTGCCAGCAGTGAGTCCGGGTTTGAAGCTTTCTTT.